Listed below are T cell receptor beta chains from one sample, sequenced in a study of cytomegalovirus exposure and HLA in healthy donors. Method: immunoSEQ multiplex PCR; TCRdb's copy keeps in-frame clones and lacks some. Of approximately 100,000 clones listed, 79% were seen once; the top ten hold about 3%. Sequenced sample: PBMCs. These receptors came from a woman between 40 and 55 years old in good health and CMV-seronegative. The CDR3 runs from the conserved cysteine through the conserved F or W. Fields, in order: D gene, J gene, V gene, CDR3 DNA, CDR3 protein. A D gene is named only where the DNA matches it firmly.

D: NA
J: TRBJ2-2
V: TRBV5-1
DNA: TGCGCCAGCAGCCCCGCGGTAAACGAAAACACCGGGGAGCTGTTTTTT
CDR3: CASSPAVNENTGELFF

D: NA
J: TRBJ2-2
V: TRBV9
DNA: TGTGCCAGCAATGAGGGGGACATACCTTCGAGAAGGGAGCTGTTTTTT
CDR3: CASNEGDIPSRRELFF

D: TRBD2
J: TRBJ2-3
V: TRBV2
DNA: TGTGCCGGGGGGGACGGGCTAGGCACAGATACGCAGTATTTT
CDR3: CAGGDGLGTDTQYF

D: NA
J: TRBJ1-6
V: TRBV19
DNA: TGTGCCAGTAGTACAAGGGACAAGGGTAATTCACCCCTCCACTTT
CDR3: CASSTRDKGNSPLHF

D: TRBD1
J: TRBJ1-1
V: TRBV6-6
DNA: TGTGCCAGCAGAGCTATCGGGACAGCCGAGGCAGCTTTCTTT
CDR3: CASRAIGTAEAAFF

D: TRBD2
J: TRBJ2-5
V: TRBV7-2
DNA: TGTGCCAGCAGCTTCCAAGCGGGGATCCAAGAGACCCAGTACTTC
CDR3: CASSFQAGIQETQYF

D: NA
J: TRBJ2-7
V: TRBV5-1
DNA: TGCGCCAGCAGCATCACAGGTGGGGGGTACGAGCAGTACTTC
CDR3: CASSITGGGYEQYF

D: NA
J: TRBJ1-4
V: TRBV10-2
DNA: TGCGCCAGCAAGGAGGGGAGGGGTGTTGAAAAACTGTTTTTT
CDR3: CASKEGRGVEKLFF

D: NA
J: TRBJ2-1
V: TRBV27
DNA: TGTGCCAGCAGTACCCGGGACGGGACTGATGAGCAGTTCTTC
CDR3: CASSTRDGTDEQFF

D: NA
J: TRBJ2-7
V: TRBV6-1
DNA: TGTGCCAGCAGTTCTACAACAGGGACCTACGAGCAGTACTTC
CDR3: CASSSTTGTYEQYF